One sample yielded the 15 T cell receptor beta chains listed below, sequenced in a study of cytomegalovirus exposure and HLA in healthy donors. 13 Jbeta primers and 60 Vbeta primers were used for the PCR. Here immunoSEQ multiplex PCR was the method, and the copy in TCRdb shows in-frame clones only, minus some. The sample consists of some 130,000 clones, roughly 62% of them appearing once. Sequencing was done on a sample of PBMCs. Receptor source: a man between 25 and 39 years old in good health and CMV-seropositive.

The V call is TRBV5-4, the J call TRBJ2-7; D is perhaps TRBD2 (7 bases). CDR3 length: 15 residues. CDR1 and CDR2 (germline): SGHNT, YYREEE (reference sequence). The V gene lost 6 bases and the J gene lost 3 bases, with 19 bases spanning the gap. CDR3 sequence: CASTLRGGGFYEQYF. CDR3 sequence (DNA): TGTGCCAGCACCCTCCGGGGAGGGGGATTCTACGAGCAGTACTTC.

The genes are TRBV7-2 and TRBJ2-5; 7 positions match TRBD1. Germline-derived CDR1 and CDR2 are SGHTA and FQGNSA. V was clipped by 4 bases and J by 4 bases; unmatched bases: 9. This CDR3 is built from 15 residues. The CDR3: CASSSNAGGRETQYF. The CDR3 DNA is TGTGCCAGCAGCTCCAACGCAGGGGGTCGAGAGACCCAGTACTTC.

This clone was detected only a few times. The chain carries TRBV5-1 and TRBJ1-1; D is possibly TRBD1 (5 bases). Trimming left V 2 bases short and J 0 bases short, with 8 bases between. This CDR3 spans 14 amino acids. From germline, CDR1 is SGHRS and CDR2 YFSETQ. The CDR3, as DNA: TGCGCCAGCAGCTTAGGACAAATGAACACTGAAGCTTTCTTT. It is translated as CASSLGQMNTEAFF.

The rearrangement links TRBV27 to TRBJ1-1; the D is unclear. The V and J ends lost 0 bases and 1 base respectively, with 9 bases between them. CDR1 MNHEY and CDR2 SMNVEV come from the germline V gene (reference sequence). This CDR3 spans 15 amino acids. Here the CDR3 DNA reads TGTGCCAGCAGTTTATCGCCAGGCTGGAACACTGAAGCTTTCTTT. Its translation is CASSLSPGWNTEAFF.

This rearrangement joins TRBV29-1 to TRBJ2-3; TRBD2 matches 11 bases. J lost 2 bases, V lost 7 bases, and 11 bases had no gene match. Looked up from germline, CDR1 is SQVTM and CDR2 is ANQGSEA. There are 16 residues in the CDR3. This CDR3 is CSGQRLAGIPTDTQYF. CDR3 DNA: TGCAGCGGCCAAAGACTAGCGGGGATCCCCACAGATACGCAGTATTTT.

The chain joins TRBV10-3 to TRBJ2-7; 9 bases align to TRBD1. This CDR3 has 16 residues. Germline assignment: CDR1 ENHRY and CDR2 SYGVKD. With V trimmed by 10 bases and J by 3 bases, 16 bases remained unmatched. In DNA form, the CDR3 reads TGTGCCAGCCAGGCCGTCGGACAGGGGACACACTACGAGCAGTACTTC. It is translated as CASQAVGQGTHYEQYF.

This CDR3 reads CASSARTGISNEKLFF. DNA of the CDR3: TGTGCCAGCAGTGCCCGGACGGGGATATCTAATGAAAAACTGTTTTTT. This chain links TRBV2 with TRBJ1-4, with D uncertain. This CDR3 has 16 amino acids. Germline V CDR1 and CDR2: SNHLY, FYNNEI. The germline V and J ends were trimmed by 4 bases and 3 bases, with 15 bases remaining between them.

This clone was observed a handful of times. One junction end disagrees with the germline gene, perhaps due to a read error. The rearrangement links TRBV7-7 to TRBJ2-5; 14 positions match TRBD2. This CDR3 is 20 amino acids long. Germline values: CDR1 SSHAT, CDR2 FNYEAQ (reference sequence). The CDR3 DNA reads TGTGCTAGCAGCTTTTCTATGGCCGGGACTAGCGGGAGTTGGGGCGAGACCCAGTACTTC. Translated, it gives CASSFSMAGTSGSWGETQYF.

The chain links TRBV27 to TRBJ1-2; a weak D match, TRBD1 (5 bases). Trimming pared 3 bases from V and 2 bases from J, leaving 10 bases between. Germline V gene sequence: CDR1 MNHEY, CDR2 SMNVEV (reference sequence). The CDR3 totals 14 residues. The CDR3 bases are TGTGCCAGCAGTTTTCAGGGTAGAAACTATGGCTACACCTTC. Translating gives CASSFQGRNYGYTF.

V usage is TRBV7-9 and J usage is TRBJ1-1, with TRBD1 identical over 8 bases. The germline gives CDR1 SEHNR, CDR2 FQNEAQ (reference sequence). The CDR3 has 13 residues. The J segment lost 9 bases and the V segment lost 4 bases, leaving 7 bases of the junction unmatched. The CDR3 DNA sequence: TGTGCCAGCAGCTCTGGAGGGACAGGCAAAGCTTTCTTT. The encoded protein is CASSSGGTGKAFF.

This clone has only one observation. This rearrangement joins TRBV5-5 to TRBJ2-5; D uncertain. V was cut by 2 bases and J by 5 bases, with 7 bases left in between. The V gene's germline CDR1 is SGHKS and CDR2 YYEKEE (reference sequence). The CDR3 has 12 residues. The CDR3 here is CASSLAWETQYF. The DNA of the CDR3 is TGTGCCAGCAGCTTAGCGTGGGAGACCCAGTACTTC.

This chain links TRBV30 with TRBJ1-6; TRBD1 is a possible D gene (6 bases). The CDR3 totals 16 residues. V was trimmed by 1 base and J by 6 bases, leaving 16 bases between them. From germline, CDR1 is GTSNPN and CDR2 SVGIG (reference sequence). The CDR3 sequence is CAWSGDRFKTNSPLHF. CDR3 DNA sequence: TGTGCCTGGAGTGGAGACAGGTTCAAGACTAATTCACCCCTCCACTTT.

The chain is built from TRBV6-5 and TRBJ1-1; 7 positions agree with TRBD1. This CDR3 contains 14 residues. Losses at the gene ends were 5 bases for V and 1 base for J; bases not matched to a gene: 4. Germline loops: CDR1 MNHEY, CDR2 SVGAGI. CDR3 amino acids: CASSEGTENTEAFF. The CDR3 DNA is TGTGCCAGCAGTGAGGGGACAGAGAACACTGAAGCTTTCTTT.

The chain links TRBV5-1 to TRBJ1-2; D possibly corresponds to TRBD1 (6 bases). This CDR3 region has 14 residues. V dropped 4 bases and J dropped 8 bases, with 18 bases sitting between them. Germline assignment: CDR1 SGHRS and CDR2 YFSETQ. The CDR3 DNA reads TGCGCCAGCAGCAGGACAGTTAGAGGTGTGGGCTACACCTTC. Its translation: CASSRTVRGVGYTF.

The rearrangement joins TRBV4-3 to TRBJ2-1, with TRBD1 identical over 7 bases. J gave up 5 bases and V 1 base, and 11 bases lay outside the gene matches. The CDR3 sequence is 17 residues long. The germline V gene encodes CDR1 LGHNA and CDR2 YSLEER. CDR3 coding DNA: TGCGCCAGCAGCCAAGTCGCGTCCGGGACAGCTGACAATGAGCAGTTCTTC. Its translation: CASSQVASGTADNEQFF.